This T cell receptor beta chain was documented in a study of T cell responses to AZD1222 COVID-19 vaccine. Turning to the study itself: Second-dose schedules of about 4 or about 12 weeks were combined.

Repertoires were generated with immunoSEQ multiplex PCR, while TCRdb's copy carries only in-frame clones and drops some. The sample lists some 110,000 clones, approximately 90% occurring once. Concerning this clone: What it binds is not known.

Notes on the study in general: Vaccine-related CD4 TCRs covered spike, predominating at 160-218 and 743-854. Clonal diversity may have been underestimated, and the donors were mostly white British, with more females than males. Close to half of spike-specific TCRs reportedly recognize unmutated variant regions.

The V gene's germline CDR1 is MNHNY and CDR2 SVGAGI (reference sequence). The V gene lost 5 bases and the J gene lost 2 bases, with 10 bases spanning the gap. This CDR3 has 13 residues. The TCR comes from an adult in good health. The chain combines TRBV6-6 with TRBJ2-7; a possible D gene is TRBD2 (6 bases). The sample here was peripheral blood, taken on day 0 of AZD1222 vaccination. The CDR3 DNA follows: TGTGCCAGCAGTCCGGGACTCACCTACGAGCAGTACTTC. Protein sequence: CASSPGLTYEQYF.